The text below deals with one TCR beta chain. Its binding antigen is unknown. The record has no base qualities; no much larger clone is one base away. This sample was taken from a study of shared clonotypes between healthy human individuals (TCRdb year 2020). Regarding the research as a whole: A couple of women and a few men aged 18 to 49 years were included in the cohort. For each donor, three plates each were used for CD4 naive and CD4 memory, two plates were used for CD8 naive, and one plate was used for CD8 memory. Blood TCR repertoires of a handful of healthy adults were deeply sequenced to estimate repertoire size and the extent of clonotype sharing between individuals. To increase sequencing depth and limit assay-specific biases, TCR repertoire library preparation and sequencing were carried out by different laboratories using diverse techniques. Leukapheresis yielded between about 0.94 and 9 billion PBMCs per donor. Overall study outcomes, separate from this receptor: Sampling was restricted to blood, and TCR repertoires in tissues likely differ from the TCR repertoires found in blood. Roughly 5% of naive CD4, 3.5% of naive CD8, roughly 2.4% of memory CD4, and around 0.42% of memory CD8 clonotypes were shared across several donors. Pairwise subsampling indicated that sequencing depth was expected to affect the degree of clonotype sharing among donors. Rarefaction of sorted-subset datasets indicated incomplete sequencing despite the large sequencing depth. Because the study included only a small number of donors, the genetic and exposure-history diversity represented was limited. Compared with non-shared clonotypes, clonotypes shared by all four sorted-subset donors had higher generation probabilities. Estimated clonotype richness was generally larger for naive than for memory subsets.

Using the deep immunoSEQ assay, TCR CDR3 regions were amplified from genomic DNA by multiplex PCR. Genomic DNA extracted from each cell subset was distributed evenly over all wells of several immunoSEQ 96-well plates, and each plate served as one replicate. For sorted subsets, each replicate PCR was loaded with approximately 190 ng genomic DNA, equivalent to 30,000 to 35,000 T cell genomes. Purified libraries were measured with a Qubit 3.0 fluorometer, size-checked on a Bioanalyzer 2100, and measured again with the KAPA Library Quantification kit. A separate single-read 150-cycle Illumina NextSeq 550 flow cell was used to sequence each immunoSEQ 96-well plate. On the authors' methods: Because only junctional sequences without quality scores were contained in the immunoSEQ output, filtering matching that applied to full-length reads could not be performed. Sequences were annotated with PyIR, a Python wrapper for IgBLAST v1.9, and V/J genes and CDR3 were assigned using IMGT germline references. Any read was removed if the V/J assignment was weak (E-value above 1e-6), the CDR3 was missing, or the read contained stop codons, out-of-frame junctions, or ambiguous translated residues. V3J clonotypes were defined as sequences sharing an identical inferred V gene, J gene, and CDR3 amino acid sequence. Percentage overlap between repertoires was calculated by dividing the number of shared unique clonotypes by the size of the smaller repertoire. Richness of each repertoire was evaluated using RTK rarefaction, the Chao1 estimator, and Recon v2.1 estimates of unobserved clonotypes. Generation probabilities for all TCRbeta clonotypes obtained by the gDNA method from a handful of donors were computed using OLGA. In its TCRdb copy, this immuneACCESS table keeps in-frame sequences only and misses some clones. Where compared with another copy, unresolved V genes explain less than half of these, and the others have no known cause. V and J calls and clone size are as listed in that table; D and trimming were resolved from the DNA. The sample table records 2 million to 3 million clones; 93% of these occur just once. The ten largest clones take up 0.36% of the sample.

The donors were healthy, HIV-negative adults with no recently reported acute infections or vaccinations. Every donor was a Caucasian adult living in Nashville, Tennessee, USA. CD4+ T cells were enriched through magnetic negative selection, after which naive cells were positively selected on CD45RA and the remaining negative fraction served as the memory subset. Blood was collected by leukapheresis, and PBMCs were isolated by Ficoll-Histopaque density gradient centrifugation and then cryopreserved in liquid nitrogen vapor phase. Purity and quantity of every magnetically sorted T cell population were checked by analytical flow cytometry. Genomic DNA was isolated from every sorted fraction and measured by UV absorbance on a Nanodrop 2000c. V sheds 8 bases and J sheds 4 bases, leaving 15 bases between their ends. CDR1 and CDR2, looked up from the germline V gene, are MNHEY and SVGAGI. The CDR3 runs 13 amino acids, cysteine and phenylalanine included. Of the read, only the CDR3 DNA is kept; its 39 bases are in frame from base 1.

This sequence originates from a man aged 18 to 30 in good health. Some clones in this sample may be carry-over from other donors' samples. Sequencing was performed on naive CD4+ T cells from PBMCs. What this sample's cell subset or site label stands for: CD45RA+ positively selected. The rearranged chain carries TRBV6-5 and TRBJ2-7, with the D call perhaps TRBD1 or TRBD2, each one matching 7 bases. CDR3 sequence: CASGGGQNYEQYF. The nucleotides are TGTGCCAGCGGGGGGGGACAGAATTACGAGCAGTACTTC.